This record concerns one T cell receptor beta chain sequence. Its antigen is still unknown. The data were produced by immunoSEQ multiplex PCR, yet TCRdb's version contains in-frame clones alone and is incomplete. The data show 100,000 or so clones, about 82% seen once. The data were taken from a study of T cell responses to AZD1222 COVID-19 vaccine. Study-wide findings and caveats: White British ancestry dominated among donors, who included more females, and clonal diversity was possibly underestimated. With dominance at 160-218 and 743-854, vaccine-associated CD4 TCRs spanned spike. Spike-specific TCR breadth and depth were elevated following two AZD1222 doses.

Germline CDR1 is SEHNR and CDR2 is FQNEAQ (reference sequence). The V end was cut by 1 base, the J end by 4 bases, with 10 bases between. This CDR3 spans 14 amino acids. The V call is TRBV7-9, the J call TRBJ1-1; unclear D gene. The source of this sequence is an adult who received the AZD1222 COVID-19 vaccine. The specimen was peripheral blood, collected 28 days after the second AZD1222 dose. The CDR3 nucleotides are TGTGCCAGCAGCTTAGTTGGCGGGAGCACTGAAGCTTTCTTT. The encoded protein is CASSLVGGSTEAFF.